This record looks at one TCR beta chain sequence and its context. In the original workflow: Reference gene primer amplification in the assay estimated nucleated cell counts. The assay was immunoSEQ multiplex PCR, and TCRdb's table has in-frame clones only and misses some. That table supplies the V and J calls and clone size; D and trimming were determined from the DNA. The data show about 210,000 clones, about 91% seen once. These data come from a study of blood T cell repertoires in COVID-19. Study-wide background: Donors in the United States, Italy and Spain gave samples during acute or convalescent COVID-19.

Germline CDR1 SGHVS, CDR2 FQNEAQ. The CDR3 covers 15 residues. After removal of 5 bases from V and 5 bases from J, the junction contained 7 bases not matched to a gene. The TCR comes from a man aged 18 to 30 with active or convalescent COVID-19. The chain recombines TRBV7-8 with TRBJ2-7, with 12 nucleotides matching TRBD1. Sequencing was done on a sample of peripheral blood. The chain's CDR3 is CASSLGGQGAHEQYF. In DNA, the CDR3 is TGTGCCAGCAGCCTCGGGGGACAGGGGGCCCACGAGCAGTACTTC.